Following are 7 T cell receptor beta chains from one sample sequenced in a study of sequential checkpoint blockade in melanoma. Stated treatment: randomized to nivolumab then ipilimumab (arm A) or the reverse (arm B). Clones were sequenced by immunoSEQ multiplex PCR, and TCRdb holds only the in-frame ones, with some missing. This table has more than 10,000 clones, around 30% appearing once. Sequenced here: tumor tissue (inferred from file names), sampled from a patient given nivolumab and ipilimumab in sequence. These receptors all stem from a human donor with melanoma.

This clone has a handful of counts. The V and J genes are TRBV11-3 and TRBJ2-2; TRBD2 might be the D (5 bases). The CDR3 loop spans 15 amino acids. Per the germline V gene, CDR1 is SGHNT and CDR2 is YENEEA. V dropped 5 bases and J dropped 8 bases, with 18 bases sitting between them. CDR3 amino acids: CASSRGGDVLGELFF. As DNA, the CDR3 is TGTGCCAGCAGCCGCGGAGGCGATGTTTTAGGGGAGCTGTTTTTT.

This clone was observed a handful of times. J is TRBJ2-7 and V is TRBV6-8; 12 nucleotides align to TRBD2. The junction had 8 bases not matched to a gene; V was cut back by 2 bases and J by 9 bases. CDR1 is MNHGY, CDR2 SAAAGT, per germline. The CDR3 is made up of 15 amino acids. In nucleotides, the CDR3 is TGTGCCAGCAGTTACAGGACTAGCGGGGAATGGGGGCAGTACTTC. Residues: CASSYRTSGEWGQYF.

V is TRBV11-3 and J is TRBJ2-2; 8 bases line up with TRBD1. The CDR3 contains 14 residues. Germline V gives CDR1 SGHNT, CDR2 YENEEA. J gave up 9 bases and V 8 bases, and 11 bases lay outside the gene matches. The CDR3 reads CASPRDRWYRELFF. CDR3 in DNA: TGTGCCAGCCCCCGGGACAGGTGGTACCGGGAGCTGTTTTTT.

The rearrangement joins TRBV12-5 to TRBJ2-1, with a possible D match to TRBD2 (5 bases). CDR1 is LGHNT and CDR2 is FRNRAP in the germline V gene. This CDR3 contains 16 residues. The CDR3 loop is CASTFLLRGSYNEQFF. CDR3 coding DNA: TGTGCCAGCACCTTTTTGCTTCGGGGATCCTACAATGAGCAGTTCTTC.

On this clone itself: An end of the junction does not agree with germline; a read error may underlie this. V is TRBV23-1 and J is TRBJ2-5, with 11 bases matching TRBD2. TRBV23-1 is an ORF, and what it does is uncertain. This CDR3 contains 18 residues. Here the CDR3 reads CASSQSNSGGGGLETQYF. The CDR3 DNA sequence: TGCGCCAGCAGCCAATCCAATAGCGGGGGGGGAGGTTTGGAGACCCAGTACTTC.

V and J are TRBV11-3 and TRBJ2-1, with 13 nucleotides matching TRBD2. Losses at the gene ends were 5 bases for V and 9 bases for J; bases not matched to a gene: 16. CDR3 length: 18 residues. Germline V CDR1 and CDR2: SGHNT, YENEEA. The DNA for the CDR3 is TGTGCCAGCAGCATTACCCGGACTAGCGGGGGTGCTGGTGGTGAGCAGTTCTTC. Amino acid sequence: CASSITRTSGGAGGEQFF.

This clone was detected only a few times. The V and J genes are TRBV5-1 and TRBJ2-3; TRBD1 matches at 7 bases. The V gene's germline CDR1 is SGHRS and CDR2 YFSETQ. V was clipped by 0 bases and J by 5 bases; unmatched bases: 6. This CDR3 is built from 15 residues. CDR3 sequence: CASSLVAQGEDTQYF. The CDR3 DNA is TGCGCCAGCAGCTTGGTTGCCCAGGGGGAAGATACGCAGTATTTT. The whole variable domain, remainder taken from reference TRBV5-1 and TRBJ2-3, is KAGVTQTPRYLIKTRGQQVTLSCSPISGHRSVSWYQQTPGQGLQFLFEYFSETQRNKGNFPGRFSGRQFSNSRSEMNVSTLELGDSALYLCASSLVAQGEDTQYFGPGTRLTVL.